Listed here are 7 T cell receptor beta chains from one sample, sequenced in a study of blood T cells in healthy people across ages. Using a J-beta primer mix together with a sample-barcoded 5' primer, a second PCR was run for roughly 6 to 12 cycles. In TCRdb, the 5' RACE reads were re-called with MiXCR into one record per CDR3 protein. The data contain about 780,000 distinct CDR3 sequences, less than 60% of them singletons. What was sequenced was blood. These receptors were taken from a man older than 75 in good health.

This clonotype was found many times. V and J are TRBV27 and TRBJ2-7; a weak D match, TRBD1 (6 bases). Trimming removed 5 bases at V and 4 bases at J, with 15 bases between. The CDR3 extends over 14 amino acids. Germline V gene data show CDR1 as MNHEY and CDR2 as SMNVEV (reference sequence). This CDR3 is CASSPSGTLYEQYF. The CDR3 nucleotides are TGTGCCAGCAGTCCCTCCGGGACACTGTACGAGCAGTACTTC.

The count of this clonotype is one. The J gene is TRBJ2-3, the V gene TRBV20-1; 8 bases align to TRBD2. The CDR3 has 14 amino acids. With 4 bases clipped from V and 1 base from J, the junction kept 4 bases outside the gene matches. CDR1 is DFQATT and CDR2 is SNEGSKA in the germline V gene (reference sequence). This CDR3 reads CSAIAGSGTDTQYF. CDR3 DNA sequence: TGCAGTGCTATAGCGGGGAGCGGCACAGATACGCAGTATTTT.

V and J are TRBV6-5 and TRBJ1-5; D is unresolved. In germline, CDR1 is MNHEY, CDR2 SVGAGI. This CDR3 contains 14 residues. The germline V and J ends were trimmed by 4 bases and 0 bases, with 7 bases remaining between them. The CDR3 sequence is CASSSTYSNQPQHF. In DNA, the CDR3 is TGTGCCAGCAGTTCCACTTATAGCAATCAGCCCCAGCATTTT.

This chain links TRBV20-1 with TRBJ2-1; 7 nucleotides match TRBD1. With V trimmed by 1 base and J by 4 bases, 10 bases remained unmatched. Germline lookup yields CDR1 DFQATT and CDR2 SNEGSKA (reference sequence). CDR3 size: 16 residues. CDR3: CSARGQGPRFYNEQFF. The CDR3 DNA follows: TGCAGTGCTAGAGGACAGGGACCAAGATTTTACAATGAGCAGTTCTTC.

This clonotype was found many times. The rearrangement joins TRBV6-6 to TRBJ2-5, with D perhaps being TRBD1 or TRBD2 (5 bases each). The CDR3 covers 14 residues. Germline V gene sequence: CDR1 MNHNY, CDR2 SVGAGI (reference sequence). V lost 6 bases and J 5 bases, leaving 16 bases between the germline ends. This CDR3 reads CASRSPVGTETQYF. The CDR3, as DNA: TGTGCCAGCAGATCCCCCGTGGGGACGGAGACCCAGTACTTC.

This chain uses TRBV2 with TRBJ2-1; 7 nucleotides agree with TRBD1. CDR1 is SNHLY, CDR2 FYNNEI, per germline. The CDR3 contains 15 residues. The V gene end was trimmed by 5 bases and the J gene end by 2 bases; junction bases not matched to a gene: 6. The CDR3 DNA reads TGTGCCAGCAGTTTTGGACAGGAAACCTACAATGAGCAGTTCTTC. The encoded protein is CASSFGQETYNEQFF.

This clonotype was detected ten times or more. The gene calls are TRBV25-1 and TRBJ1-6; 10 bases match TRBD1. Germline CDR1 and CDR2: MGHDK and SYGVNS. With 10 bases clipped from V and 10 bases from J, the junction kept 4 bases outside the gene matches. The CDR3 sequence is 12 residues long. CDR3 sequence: CATGQGNSPLHF. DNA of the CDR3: TGTGCCACGGGACAGGGGAACTCACCCCTCCACTTT.